This TCR beta chain was observed in a study of monozygotic twins with inflammatory bowel disease. Study findings and constraints: Differences in immunosuppressive treatment may have been a source of added variability in patient repertoires.

Remarks on this clonotype: The antigen is undetermined.

Each UMI harboured a 6-nucleotide sample barcode and was appended via template switching. TCRdb reprocessed the 5' RACE reads; each CDR3 protein has one entry and no DNA is given. The sample includes some 89,000 distinct CDR3 sequences. CDR1 and CDR2 from the germline V gene are SGHRS and YFSETQ. The CDR3 loop spans 15 amino acids. Material for sequencing was blood. The clonotype originates from a human donor with ulcerative colitis or Crohn's disease, or a healthy co-twin of an affected twin (not recorded which). V gene TRBV5-1 combines with J gene TRBJ2-3; TCRdb gives TRBD1 as the D gene, but with no DNA this cannot be confirmed. CDR3 protein: CASSLGQGTVDTQYF.